The 30 T cell receptor beta chains below come from one sample, sequenced in a study of blood T cell repertoires in COVID-19. TCRdb's table, derived via immunoSEQ multiplex PCR, lists solely in-frame clones and lacks some. Among roughly 27,000 clones, 80% were seen once, and the ten largest hold about half. The material sequenced was peripheral blood. All receptors derive from a woman in her 70s with acute or convalescent COVID-19.

The chain recombines TRBV7-3 with TRBJ1-1; D call uncertain. Germline V gives CDR1 SGHTA, CDR2 FQGTGA. The V gene lost 1 base and the J gene lost 1 base, with 7 bases spanning the gap. The CDR3 totals 14 residues. CDR3: CASSLRHPNTEAFF. The CDR3 region has the DNA TGTGCCAGCAGCTTAAGACACCCGAACACTGAAGCTTTCTTT.

V is TRBV9 and J is TRBJ2-3; D unclear. The CDR3 has 16 residues. The ends were cut back, 3 bases at V and 0 bases at J, with 14 bases in the middle. CDR1 and CDR2 from the germline V gene are SGDLS and YYNGEE. In nucleotides, the CDR3 is TGTGCCAGCAGCGCGGCCCCCGGGTTTAGCACAGATACGCAGTATTTT. The encoded protein is CASSAAPGFSTDTQYF.

The V and J genes are TRBV5-1 and TRBJ2-5, with 10 bases fitting TRBD1. This CDR3 contains 15 residues. The trim removed 4 bases at V and 5 bases at J, leaving 8 bases unmatched. CDR1 is SGHRS and CDR2 is YFSETQ in the germline V gene. In DNA form, the CDR3 reads TGCGCCAGCAGCCAGGACTGGGACAGGGGTGAGACCCAGTACTTC. It encodes CASSQDWDRGETQYF.

This rearrangement joins TRBV28 to TRBJ1-1; maybe TRBD1 (6 bases). This CDR3 has 11 amino acids. Germline V lookup: CDR1 MDHEN, CDR2 SYDVKM. V lost 10 bases and J 6 bases, leaving 12 bases between the germline ends. The CDR3 region is CATEGVAEAFF. The CDR3 region has the DNA TGTGCCACCGAGGGGGTAGCTGAAGCTTTCTTT.

The chain couples TRBV7-2 to TRBJ2-5, with 8 bases that match TRBD2. J gave up 3 bases and V 2 bases, and 8 bases lay outside the gene matches. The germline CDR1 and CDR2 sequences are SGHTA and FQGNSA. The CDR3 is 16 residues long. This chain's CDR3 is CASSLNPGTRKETQYF. The CDR3 DNA is TGTGCCAGCAGCTTAAACCCCGGGACTAGGAAAGAGACCCAGTACTTC.

J is TRBJ1-6 and V is TRBV7-3; D uncertain. This CDR3 contains 17 residues. Germline CDR1 is SGHTA and CDR2 is FQGTGA. V shed 2 bases and J shed 9 bases, with 20 bases lying between them. The CDR3 is CASSLEIYPGSGSPLHF. In nucleotides, the CDR3 is TGTGCCAGCAGCTTAGAGATTTATCCGGGGAGTGGTTCACCCCTCCACTTT.

This clone was picked up many times. The CDR3 DNA sequence: TGTGCCAGCAGTTTCGGACTAAACTATTTGGACAATGAGCAGTTCTTC. Translated: CASSFGLNYLDNEQFF. This chain joins TRBV6-5 and TRBJ2-1; TRBD2 might be the D (6 bases). CDR1 and CDR2 from the germline V gene are MNHEY and SVGAGI. This CDR3 comprises 16 residues. The V and J ends lost 4 bases and 5 bases respectively, with 18 bases between them.

The CDR3 DNA is TGTGCCAGTAGTCGACTAGCGCGCGGCGGGGGGAGTTCCTACGAGCAGTACTTC. The encoded protein is CASSRLARGGGSSYEQYF. V gene TRBV19 combines with J gene TRBJ2-7, with 8 bases identical to TRBD2. The V gene's germline CDR1 is LNHDA and CDR2 SQIVND (reference sequence). The V segment lost 5 bases and the J segment 1 base; nucleotides outside the gene matches: 16. CDR3 length equals 18 residues.

As DNA, the CDR3 is TGTGCCAGCAGTTCCGGGACAATCTATGGCTACACCTTC. It yields the protein CASSSGTIYGYTF. This chain joins TRBV12-3 or TRBV12-4 and TRBJ1-2; the D gene is possibly TRBD1 (6 bases). V lost 4 bases, J lost 4 bases, and 10 bases lay in between. The CDR3 has 13 residues.

There are a few counts of this clone. The V gene is TRBV18, the J gene TRBJ2-2; D not resolved. Between the trimmed V and J ends, which lost 8 bases and 3 bases, there was a span of 10 bases. Germline V gene sequence: CDR1 KGHSH, CDR2 LQKENI. The CDR3 has 13 residues. This CDR3 reads CASTWRYTGELFF. CDR3 nucleotides: TGTGCCAGCACCTGGAGATACACCGGGGAGCTGTTTTTT.

The chain uses TRBV19 and TRBJ2-7; 11 bases are shared with TRBD2. V gave up 3 bases and J gave up 3 bases; unmatched junction bases: 4. The CDR3 sequence is 15 residues long. CDR1 and CDR2 (germline): LNHDA, SQIVND (reference sequence). The CDR3 is CASSITSGGHYEQYF. CDR3 nucleotides: TGTGCCAGTAGTATCACTAGCGGGGGCCACTACGAGCAGTACTTC.

This chain joins TRBV30 and TRBJ2-1; 11 bases map to TRBD2. Trimming took 5 bases from V and 9 from J; bases not matched to a gene: 12. This CDR3 has 15 residues. Germline V lookup: CDR1 GTSNPN, CDR2 SVGIG (reference sequence). The DNA for the CDR3 is TGTGCCTGGGGTAAACTAGCGGGAGCCCGGAGTGAGCAGTTCTTC. Its translation: CAWGKLAGARSEQFF.

The chain couples TRBV28 to TRBJ2-7, with a tentative D call TRBD2 (5 bases). Germline V gives CDR1 MDHEN, CDR2 SYDVKM. V was trimmed by 3 bases and J by 2 bases, leaving 8 bases between them. The CDR3 is made up of 13 amino acids. CDR3 DNA: TGTGCCAGCAGTTTGTGGGAGCCCTACGAGCAGTACTTC. It yields the protein CASSLWEPYEQYF.

This clone was counted between two and nine times. The chain carries TRBV9 and TRBJ2-3; a possible D gene is TRBD2 (6 bases). Germline V gene data show CDR1 as SGDLS and CDR2 as YYNGEE. V was clipped by 10 bases and J by 5 bases, with 20 bases between them. There are 14 residues in the CDR3. The CDR3 nucleotides are TGTGCCTCCTCAGGCGCGGGAATGAGAGATACGCAGTATTTT. This translates into CASSGAGMRDTQYF.

The V and J genes are TRBV2 and TRBJ1-4; no firm D call. V lost 2 bases, J lost 2 bases, and 12 bases lay in between. CDR1 and CDR2 (germline): SNHLY, FYNNEI. CDR3 size: 16 residues. The CDR3 sequence is CASSERPRITNEKLFF. The CDR3 coding sequence is TGTGCCAGCAGTGAACGCCCCAGGATCACTAATGAAAAACTGTTTTTT.

The rearrangement links TRBV14 to TRBJ2-7; D is unresolved. The CDR3 is made up of 16 amino acids. Deletions cut 4 bases from V and 0 bases from J, with 16 bases between. Germline CDR1 is SGHDN and CDR2 is FVKESK. Written as DNA, the CDR3 is TGTGCCAGCAGCCCGGTTCCAGGTTCACTCTCCTACGAGCAGTACTTC. Translated, it gives CASSPVPGSLSYEQYF.

This chain uses TRBV5-4 with TRBJ2-1; D might be TRBD1 (5 bases). CDR3 length equals 14 residues. CDR1 and CDR2 from the germline V gene are SGHNT and YYREEE (reference sequence). Trimming removed 1 base at V and 9 bases at J, with 14 bases between. In DNA, the CDR3 is TGTGCCAGCAGCTTGCAGTTTAGGGGCGGTGAGCAGTTCTTC. Translated: CASSLQFRGGEQFF.

The rearrangement links TRBV28 to TRBJ1-5; D remains ambiguous. The ends were cut back, 2 bases at V and 6 bases at J, with 14 bases in the middle. Germline assignment: CDR1 MDHEN and CDR2 SYDVKM. The CDR3 length is 15 residues. The CDR3 reads CASSLGLTTAQPQHF. The CDR3 DNA reads as TGTGCCAGCAGTTTAGGGCTCACGACGGCTCAGCCCCAGCATTTT.

The sample holds one count of this clone. The J gene is TRBJ2-2, the V gene TRBV4-3; D might be TRBD1 (5 bases). This CDR3 spans 16 amino acids. Trimming left V 0 bases short and J 7 bases short, with 15 bases between. Germline CDR1 is LGHNA and CDR2 is YSLEER. CDR3 residues: CASSQENPQGVGELFF. The DNA for the CDR3 is TGCGCCAGCAGCCAAGAAAATCCCCAGGGTGTCGGGGAGCTGTTTTTT.

The CDR3 nucleotides read TGCGCCAGCAGCCCCCAGTGGGGGGGCCTTGAAGCTTTCTTT. As protein: CASSPQWGGLEAFF. This chain connects TRBV4-3 to TRBJ1-1; TRBD1 might be the D (6 bases). The CDR3 runs 14 residues. Trimming left V 4 bases short and J 7 bases short, with 16 bases between. Germline V CDR1 and CDR2: LGHNA, YSLEER.

This clone has only one observation. The chain carries TRBV21-1 and TRBJ2-5; the DNA was not used to check the table's D call, TRBD2. TRBV21-1 is described as a pseudogene. There are 16 residues in the CDR3. The CDR3 sequence is CASRLAGGPNQETQYF. In DNA form, the CDR3 reads TGTGCCAGCAGGTTAGCGGGAGGGCCTAATCAAGAGACCCAGTACTTC.

V gene TRBV20-1 combines with J gene TRBJ2-7, with D possibly matching TRBD2 (6 bases). This CDR3 is 12 amino acids long. V lost 3 bases to trimming and J lost 6 bases, with 12 bases between them. Germline values: CDR1 DFQATT, CDR2 SNEGSKA (reference sequence). The CDR3 here is CSASASGVEQYF. CDR3 DNA: TGCAGTGCTAGTGCCTCGGGGGTCGAGCAGTACTTC.

The gene calls are TRBV7-9 and TRBJ1-6, with 7 bases fitting TRBD1. Germline CDR1 reads SEHNR; CDR2 reads FQNEAQ (reference sequence). The CDR3 has 14 residues. After removal of 5 bases from V and 10 bases from J, the junction contained 8 bases not matched to a gene. The CDR3: CASSLSTGFSPLHF. CDR3 in DNA: TGTGCCAGCAGCCTATCGACAGGGTTCTCACCCCTCCACTTT.

The chain has TRBV21-1 and TRBJ2-7; TRBD1 is the table's D call and was not checked against the DNA. TRBV21-1 is marked as a pseudogene. The CDR3 sequence is 19 residues long. This CDR3 is CASSPRDSPKVGNSGEQYF. The DNA for the CDR3 is TGTGCCAGCAGCCCTCGGGACAGCCCGAAAGTTGGGAACTCCGGCGAGCAGTACTTC.

J is TRBJ2-5 and V is TRBV12-3 or TRBV12-4; D gene unclear. CDR3 size: 12 residues. V was cut by 4 bases and J by 5 bases, with 8 bases left in between. This chain's CDR3 is CASSSSWETQYF. The CDR3 DNA sequence: TGTGCCAGCAGTTCGAGCTGGGAGACCCAGTACTTC.

This clone showed up just once. The chain combines TRBV2 with TRBJ2-1; TRBD1 is a possible D gene (6 bases). The CDR3 runs to 15 residues. With 8 bases removed from V and 9 bases from J, the gap between germline ends came to 23 bases. Germline V lookup: CDR1 SNHLY, CDR2 FYNNEI. The CDR3 loop is CASWEETRRGGEQFF. As DNA, the CDR3 is TGTGCCAGCTGGGAAGAGACACGCCGAGGGGGTGAGCAGTTCTTC. The whole variable domain, remainder taken from reference TRBV2 and TRBJ2-1, is EPEVTQTPSHQVTQMGQEVILRCVPISNHLYFYWYRQILGQKVEFLVSFYNNEISEKSEIFDDQFSVERPDGSNFTLKIRSTKLEDSAMYFCASWEETRRGGEQFFGPGTRLTVL.

The V gene is TRBV6-6, the J gene TRBJ2-3; 11 nucleotides agree with TRBD2. The CDR3 sequence is 18 residues long. The V gene's germline CDR1 is MNHNY and CDR2 SVGAGI (reference sequence). V dropped 5 bases and J dropped 5; count of bases not matched to a gene: 15. The CDR3 nucleotides are TGTGCCAGCAGTCCTTCCTTACTAGCGGGGGTTAGTGAAGATACGCAGTATTTT. As protein: CASSPSLLAGVSEDTQYF.

The chain is built from TRBV2 and TRBJ2-7; the match to TRBD1 covers 10 bases. Trimming at V came to 8 bases and at J to 3 bases, leaving 1 base not matched to a gene. CDR3 size: 12 residues. Germline CDR1 reads SNHLY; CDR2 reads FYNNEI. CDR3 nucleotide sequence: TGTGCCAGCGGACAGGGGGTCTACGAGCAGTACTTC. This sequence encodes CASGQGVYEQYF.

The V call is TRBV2, the J call TRBJ2-1, with TRBD1 identical over 7 bases. The CDR3 loop spans 15 amino acids. After removal of 3 bases from V and 3 bases from J, the junction contained 5 bases not matched to a gene. Germline loops: CDR1 SNHLY, CDR2 FYNNEI. The DNA of the CDR3 is TGTGCCAGCAGTGATCCAGGGGGTGGCTACAATGAGCAGTTCTTC. Translated, it gives CASSDPGGGYNEQFF. Together with reference TRBV2 and TRBJ2-1, the CDR3 gives the full variable domain: EPEVTQTPSHQVTQMGQEVILRCVPISNHLYFYWYRQILGQKVEFLVSFYNNEISEKSEIFDDQFSVERPDGSNFTLKIRSTKLEDSAMYFCASSDPGGGYNEQFFGPGTRLTVL.

This clone was observed a handful of times. The V call is TRBV27, the J call TRBJ2-5, with 10 bases aligning to TRBD1. V was clipped by 0 bases and J by 5 bases; unmatched bases: 3. CDR1 and CDR2 (germline): MNHEY, SMNVEV (reference sequence). This CDR3 has 15 residues. The CDR3 here is CASSLSTGGGETQYF. The CDR3 DNA reads TGTGCCAGCAGTTTATCGACAGGGGGCGGCGAGACCCAGTACTTC.